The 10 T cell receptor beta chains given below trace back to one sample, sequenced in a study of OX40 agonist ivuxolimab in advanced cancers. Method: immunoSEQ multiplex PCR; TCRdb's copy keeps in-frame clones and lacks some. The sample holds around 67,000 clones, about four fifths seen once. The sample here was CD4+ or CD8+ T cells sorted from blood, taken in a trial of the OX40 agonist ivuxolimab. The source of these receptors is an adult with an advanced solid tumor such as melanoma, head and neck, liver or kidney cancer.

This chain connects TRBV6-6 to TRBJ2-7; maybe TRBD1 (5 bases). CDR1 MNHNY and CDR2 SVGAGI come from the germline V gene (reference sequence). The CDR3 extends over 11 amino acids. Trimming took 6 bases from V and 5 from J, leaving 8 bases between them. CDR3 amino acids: CASSQGDEQYF. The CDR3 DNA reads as TGTGCCAGCAGCCAGGGTGACGAGCAGTACTTC.

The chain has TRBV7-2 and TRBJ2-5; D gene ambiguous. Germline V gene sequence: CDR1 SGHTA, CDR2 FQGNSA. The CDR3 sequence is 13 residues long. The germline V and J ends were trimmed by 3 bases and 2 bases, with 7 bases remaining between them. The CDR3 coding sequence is TGTGCCAGCAGCTTGGAACTACAAGAGACCCAGTACTTC. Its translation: CASSLELQETQYF.

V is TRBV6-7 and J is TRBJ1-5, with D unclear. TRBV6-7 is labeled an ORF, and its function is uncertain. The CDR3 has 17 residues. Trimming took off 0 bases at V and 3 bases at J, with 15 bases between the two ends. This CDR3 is CASSYSIRADANQPQHF. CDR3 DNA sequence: TGTGCCAGCAGTTACTCGATTCGTGCTGATGCCAATCAGCCCCAGCATTTT.

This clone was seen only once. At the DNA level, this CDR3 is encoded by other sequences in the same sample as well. The CDR3 loop reads CAWSVNEKLFF. CDR3 DNA sequence: TGTGCCTGGAGTGTAAACGAAAAACTGTTTTTT. The chain links TRBV30 to TRBJ1-4; no reliable D call. Germline V gene sequence: CDR1 GTSNPN, CDR2 SVGIG (reference sequence). V shed 0 bases and J shed 8 bases, with 4 bases lying between them. This CDR3 spans 11 amino acids.

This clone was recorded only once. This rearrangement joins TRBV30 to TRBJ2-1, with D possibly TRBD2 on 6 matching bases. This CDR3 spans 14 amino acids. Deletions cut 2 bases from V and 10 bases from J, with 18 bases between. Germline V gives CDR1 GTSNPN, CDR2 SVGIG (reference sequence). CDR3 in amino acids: CAWSQVGGVREQFF. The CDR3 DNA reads TGTGCCTGGAGTCAGGTGGGCGGGGTACGAGAGCAGTTCTTC.

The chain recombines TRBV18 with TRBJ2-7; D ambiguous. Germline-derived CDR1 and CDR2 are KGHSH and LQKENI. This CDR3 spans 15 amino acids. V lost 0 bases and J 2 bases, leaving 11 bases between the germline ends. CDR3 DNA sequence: TGTGCCAGCTCACCACCTGTGGGTAGCACCTACGAGCAGTACTTC. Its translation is CASSPPVGSTYEQYF. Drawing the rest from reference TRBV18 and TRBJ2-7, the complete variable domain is NAGVMQNPRHLVRRRGQEARLRCSPMKGHSHVYWYRQLPEEGLKFMVYLQKENIIDESGMPKERFSAEFPKEGPSILRIQQVVRGDSAAYFCASSPPVGSTYEQYFGPGTRLTVT.

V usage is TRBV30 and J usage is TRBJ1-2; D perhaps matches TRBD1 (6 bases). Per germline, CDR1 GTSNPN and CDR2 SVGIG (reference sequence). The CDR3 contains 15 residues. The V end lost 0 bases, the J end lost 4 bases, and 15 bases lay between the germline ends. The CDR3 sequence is CAWSVGGAGSYGYTF. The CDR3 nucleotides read TGTGCCTGGAGTGTAGGGGGGGCTGGGAGCTATGGCTACACCTTC.

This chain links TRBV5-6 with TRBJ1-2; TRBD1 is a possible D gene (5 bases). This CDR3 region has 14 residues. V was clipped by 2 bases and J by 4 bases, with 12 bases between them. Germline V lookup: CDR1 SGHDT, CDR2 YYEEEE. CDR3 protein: CASSFPGAFYGYTF. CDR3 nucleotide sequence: TGTGCCAGCAGCTTTCCCGGGGCCTTCTATGGCTACACCTTC.

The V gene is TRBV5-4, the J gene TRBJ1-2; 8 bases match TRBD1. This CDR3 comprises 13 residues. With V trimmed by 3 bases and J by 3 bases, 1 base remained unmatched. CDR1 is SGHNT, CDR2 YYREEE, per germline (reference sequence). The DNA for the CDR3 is TGTGCCAGCAGCTCGGACAGGGACTATGGCTACACCTTC. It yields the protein CASSSDRDYGYTF.

The CDR3 region is CASRRAGTETQYF. The CDR3 bases are TGTGCCAGCAGGCGTGCGGGTACGGAGACCCAGTACTTC. V usage is TRBV14 and J usage is TRBJ2-5; possibly TRBD2 for D (5 bases). V lost 6 bases, J lost 5 bases, and 13 bases lay in between. CDR1 is SGHDN and CDR2 is FVKESK in the germline V gene. The CDR3 is 13 residues long. The complete variable domain, with remaining parts taken from reference TRBV14 and TRBJ2-5, reads EAGVTQFPSHSVIEKGQTVTLRCDPISGHDNLYWYRRVMGKEIKFLLHFVKESKQDESGMPNNRFLAERTGGTYSTLKVQPAELEDSGVYFCASRRAGTETQYFGPGTRLLVL.